These 15 T cell receptor beta chains were sequenced from one sample in a study of blood T cell repertoires in COVID-19. Repertoires were generated with immunoSEQ multiplex PCR, while TCRdb's copy carries only in-frame clones and drops some. The sample lists about 140,000 clones, roughly 85% seen once, with roughly 2.9% in the top ten. Sequenced: PBMCs or T cells enriched from blood (not recorded which). The receptor set was obtained from a woman in her 50s who had recovered from COVID-19.

The chain links TRBV18 to TRBJ1-2; no reliable D call. Trimming took 6 bases from V and 4 from J, leaving 3 bases between them. CDR3 length equals 10 residues. Germline V gives CDR1 KGHSH, CDR2 LQKENI. CDR3 sequence (DNA): TGTGCCAGCTCCCGCTATGGCTACACCTTC. It translates to CASSRYGYTF.

The chain has TRBV19 and TRBJ1-1, with D uncertain. V dropped 10 bases and J dropped 6 bases, with 15 bases sitting between them. CDR3 size: 12 residues. CDR1 LNHDA and CDR2 SQIVND come from the germline V gene (reference sequence). The CDR3 spells CATRRSSAEAFF. DNA for the CDR3: TGTGCCACCCGACGGAGTTCTGCTGAAGCTTTCTTT.

V is TRBV7-8 and J is TRBJ2-1; 8 nucleotides match TRBD2. Per the germline V gene, CDR1 is SGHVS and CDR2 is FQNEAQ. This CDR3 has 17 residues. The V segment lost 2 bases and the J segment 8 bases; nucleotides outside the gene matches: 14. The chain's CDR3 is CASSLTLNGGARDEQFF. The CDR3 coding sequence is TGTGCCAGCAGCTTAACCTTAAACGGGGGGGCCAGAGATGAGCAGTTCTTC. The whole variable domain, filled in from reference TRBV7-8 and TRBJ2-1, reads GAGVSQSPRYKVAKRGQDVALRCDPISGHVSLFWYQQALGQGPEFLTYFQNEAQLDKSGLPSDRFFAERPEGSVSTLKIQRTQQEDSAVYLCASSLTLNGGARDEQFFGPGTRLTVL.

This chain uses TRBV7-9 with TRBJ2-4; no clear D. The V and J ends lost 6 bases and 16 bases respectively, with 16 bases between them. The CDR3 loop spans 11 amino acids. The V gene's germline CDR1 is SEHNR and CDR2 FQNEAQ (reference sequence). CDR3 DNA sequence: TGTGCCAGCAGAGTAGAAGATTTGATTTACTTC. As protein: CASRVEDLIYF. The full variable domain, its missing parts supplied by reference TRBV7-9 and TRBJ2-4, is DTGVSQNPRHKITKRGQNVTFRCDPISEHNRLYWYRQTLGQGPEFLTYFQNEAQLEKSRLLSDRFSAERPKGSFSTLEIQRTEQGDSAMYLCASRVEDLIYFGAGTRLSVL.

This clone ranks as medium-sized. This rearrangement joins TRBV25-1 to TRBJ2-2, with 7 bases identical to TRBD2. CDR3 length equals 15 residues. V lost 6 bases, J lost 6 bases, and 10 bases stayed unmatched. In germline, CDR1 is MGHDK, CDR2 SYGVNS. The CDR3 coding sequence is TGTGCCAGCAGCTCTTCGGGGGAGGGGCCCGGGGAGCTGTTTTTT. As protein: CASSSSGEGPGELFF.

The chain is built from TRBV4-1 and TRBJ2-1; 15 bases align to TRBD2. The trim removed 8 bases at V and 6 bases at J, leaving 5 bases unmatched. Germline assignment: CDR1 MGHRA and CDR2 YSYEKL. CDR3 length: 15 residues. The CDR3 protein is CASGTSGRLGNEQFF. CDR3 coding DNA: TGCGCCAGCGGGACTAGCGGGAGGTTGGGCAATGAGCAGTTCTTC.

The chain recombines TRBV6-5 with TRBJ1-1; 8 positions match TRBD1. Germline lookup yields CDR1 MNHEY and CDR2 SVGAGI. The ends lost 2 bases at V and 6 bases at J; junction bases unmatched: 5. The CDR3 extends over 14 amino acids. The CDR3 nucleotides are TGTGCCAGCAGTTACGACAGGGGTCGGGCTGAAGCTTTCTTT. Protein product: CASSYDRGRAEAFF.

The chain joins TRBV29-1 to TRBJ1-2; TRBD1 aligns across 9 bases. This CDR3 comprises 12 residues. From germline, CDR1 is SQVTM and CDR2 ANQGSEA. The junction had 5 bases not matched to a gene; V was cut back by 4 bases and J by 8 bases. CDR3 coding DNA: TGCAGCGTTGGAGGGACAGGGTACGGCTACACCTTC. Its protein product is CSVGGTGYGYTF.

CDR3 amino acids: CASSFRTSGGAAGELFF. CDR3 coding DNA: TGTGCCAGCAGCTTCAGGACTAGCGGGGGGGCCGCCGGGGAGCTGTTTTTT. The chain links TRBV7-9 to TRBJ2-2; 15 bases line up with TRBD2. Germline V gene data show CDR1 as SEHNR and CDR2 as FQNEAQ (reference sequence). V was pared by 3 bases and J by 6 bases, with 5 bases of the junction left unmatched. The CDR3 runs to 17 residues.

The V and J genes are TRBV11-3 and TRBJ2-1; 9 bases line up with TRBD2. The CDR3 is made up of 20 amino acids. Germline CDR1 is SGHNT and CDR2 is YENEEA. V lost 0 bases and J lost 6; bases outside the gene matches: 18. The CDR3 region is CASSLDLATGWTSDSNEQFF. In nucleotides, the CDR3 is TGTGCCAGCAGCTTAGATCTCGCGACAGGGTGGACTAGCGATTCCAATGAGCAGTTCTTC.

Notes on this clone: The identical CDR3 is also encoded by other nucleotide sequences in the sample. This rearrangement joins TRBV27 to TRBJ1-2; the D gene is possibly TRBD1 (6 bases). V was trimmed by 3 bases and J by 6 bases, leaving 11 bases between them. CDR3 length equals 13 residues. From germline, CDR1 is MNHEY and CDR2 SMNVEV (reference sequence). Here the CDR3 DNA reads TGTGCCAGCAGTTTGGTACAGGGTGATGGCTACACCTTC. Its protein product is CASSLVQGDGYTF.

The chain carries TRBV9 and TRBJ1-2, with TRBD1 identical over 11 bases. The J segment lost 4 bases and the V segment lost 3 bases, leaving 8 bases of the junction unmatched. The CDR3 runs 16 residues. Germline CDR1 is SGDLS and CDR2 is YYNGEE. CDR3: CASSAGQGAFSYGYTF. The CDR3 bases are TGTGCCAGCAGCGCCGGACAGGGGGCTTTCTCCTATGGCTACACCTTC.

The chain links TRBV5-4 to TRBJ1-6; 8 positions agree with TRBD1. In germline, CDR1 is SGHNT, CDR2 YYREEE (reference sequence). V lost 4 bases and J lost 7; bases outside the gene matches: 10. The CDR3 is 16 amino acids. The chain's CDR3 is CASSREQGARNSPLHF. CDR3 in DNA: TGTGCCAGCAGCCGCGAGCAGGGGGCAAGAAATTCACCCCTCCACTTT. Full variable domain (remainder filled in from reference TRBV5-4 and TRBJ1-6): ETGVTQSPTHLIKTRGQQVTLRCSSQSGHNTVSWYQQALGQGPQFIFQYYREEENGRGNFPPRFSGLQFPNYSSELNVNALELDDSALYLCASSREQGARNSPLHFGNGTRLTVT.

The chain couples TRBV7-8 to TRBJ1-4, with TRBD1 matching over 7 bases. Trimming removed 3 bases from V and 10 bases from J; junction bases left unmatched: 8. CDR1 is SGHVS, CDR2 FQNEAQ, per germline. This CDR3 has 14 amino acids. In DNA form, the CDR3 reads TGTGCCAGCAGCTTGAATAGGGACAGTGGAAAACTGTTTTTT. Its translation is CASSLNRDSGKLFF.

The chain is built from TRBV11-3 and TRBJ2-1; 11 bases are a match to TRBD2. Germline assignment: CDR1 SGHNT and CDR2 YENEEA. The ends lost 1 base at V and 4 bases at J; junction bases unmatched: 6. The CDR3 extends over 17 amino acids. CDR3 nucleotides: TGTGCCAGCAGCTTAGTACTAGCGGGAGTTTCTTACAATGAGCAGTTCTTC. Its translation is CASSLVLAGVSYNEQFF.